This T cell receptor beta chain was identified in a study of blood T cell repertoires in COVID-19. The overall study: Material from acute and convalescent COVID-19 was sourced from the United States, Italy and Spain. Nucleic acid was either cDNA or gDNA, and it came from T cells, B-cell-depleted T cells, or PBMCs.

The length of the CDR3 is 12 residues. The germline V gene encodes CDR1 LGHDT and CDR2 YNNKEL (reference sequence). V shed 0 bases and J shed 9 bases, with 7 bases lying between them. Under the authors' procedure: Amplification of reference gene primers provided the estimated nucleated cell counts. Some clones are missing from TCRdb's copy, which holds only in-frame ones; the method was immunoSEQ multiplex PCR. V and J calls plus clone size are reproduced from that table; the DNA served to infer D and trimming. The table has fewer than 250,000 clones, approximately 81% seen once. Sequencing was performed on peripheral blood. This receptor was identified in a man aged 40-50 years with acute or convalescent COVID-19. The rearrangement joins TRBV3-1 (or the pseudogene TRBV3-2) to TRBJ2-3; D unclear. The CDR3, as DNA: TGTGCCAGCAGCCAAGAACAGCAAACGCAGTATTTT. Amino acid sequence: CASSQEQQTQYF.